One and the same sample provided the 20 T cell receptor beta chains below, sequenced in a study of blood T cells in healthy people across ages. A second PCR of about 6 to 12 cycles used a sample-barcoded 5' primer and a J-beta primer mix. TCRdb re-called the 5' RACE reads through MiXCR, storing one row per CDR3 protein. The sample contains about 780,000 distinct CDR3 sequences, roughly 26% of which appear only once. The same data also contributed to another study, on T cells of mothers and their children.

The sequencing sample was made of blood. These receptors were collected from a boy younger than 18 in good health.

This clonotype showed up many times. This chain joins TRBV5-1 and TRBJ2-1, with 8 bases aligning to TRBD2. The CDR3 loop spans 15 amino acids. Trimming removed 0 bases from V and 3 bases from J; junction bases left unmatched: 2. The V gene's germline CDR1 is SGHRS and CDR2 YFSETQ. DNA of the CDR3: TGCGCCAGCAGCTTGGCGGGGGGGCTCTACAATGAGCAGTTCTTC. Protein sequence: CASSLAGGLYNEQFF.

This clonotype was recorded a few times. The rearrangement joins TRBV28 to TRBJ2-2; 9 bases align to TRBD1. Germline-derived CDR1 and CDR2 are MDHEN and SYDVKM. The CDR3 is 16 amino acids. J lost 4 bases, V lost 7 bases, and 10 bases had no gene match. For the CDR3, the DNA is TGTGCCAGCACTCAAACCCCGGGACAGGGCACCGGGGAGCTGTTTTTT. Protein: CASTQTPGQGTGELFF.

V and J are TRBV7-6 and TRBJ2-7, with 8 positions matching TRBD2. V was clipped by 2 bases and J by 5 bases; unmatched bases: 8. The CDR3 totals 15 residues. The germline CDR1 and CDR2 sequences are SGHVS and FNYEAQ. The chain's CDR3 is CASSLSSGGPHEQYF. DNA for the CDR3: TGTGCCAGCAGCTTATCGAGCGGGGGTCCCCACGAGCAGTACTTC.

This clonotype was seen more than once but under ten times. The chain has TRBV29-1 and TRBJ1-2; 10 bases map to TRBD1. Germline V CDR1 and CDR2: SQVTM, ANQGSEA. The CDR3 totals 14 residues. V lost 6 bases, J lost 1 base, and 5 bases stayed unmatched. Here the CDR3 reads CSVRGTGVNYGYTF. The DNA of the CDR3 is TGCAGCGTCCGTGGGACAGGGGTTAACTATGGCTACACCTTC. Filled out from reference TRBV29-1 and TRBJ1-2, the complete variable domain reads SAVISQKPSRDICQRGTSLTIQCQVDSQVTMMFWYRQQPGQSLTLIATANQGSEATYESGFVIDKFPISRPNLTFSTLTVSNMSPEDSSIYLCSVRGTGVNYGYTFGSGTRLTVV.

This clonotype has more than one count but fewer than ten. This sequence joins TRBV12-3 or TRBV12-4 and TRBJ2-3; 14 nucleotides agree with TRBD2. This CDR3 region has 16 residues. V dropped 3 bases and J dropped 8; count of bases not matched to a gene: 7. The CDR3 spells CASSFSGTSGGGTQYF. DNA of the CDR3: TGTGCCAGCAGTTTCTCCGGGACTAGCGGGGGAGGTACGCAGTATTTT.

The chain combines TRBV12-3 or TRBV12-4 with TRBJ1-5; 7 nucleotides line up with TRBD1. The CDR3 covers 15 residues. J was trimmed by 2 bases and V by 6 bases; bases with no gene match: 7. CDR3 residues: CASSHDRDGNQPQHF. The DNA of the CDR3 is TGTGCCAGCAGCCACGACAGGGACGGCAATCAGCCCCAGCATTTT.

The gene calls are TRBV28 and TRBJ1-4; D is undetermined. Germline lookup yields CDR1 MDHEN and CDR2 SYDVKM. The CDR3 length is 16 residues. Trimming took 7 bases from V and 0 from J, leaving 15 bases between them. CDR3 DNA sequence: TGTGCCAGCACTTCCCTCACCGGGCCAACTAATGAAAAACTGTTTTTT. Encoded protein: CASTSLTGPTNEKLFF.

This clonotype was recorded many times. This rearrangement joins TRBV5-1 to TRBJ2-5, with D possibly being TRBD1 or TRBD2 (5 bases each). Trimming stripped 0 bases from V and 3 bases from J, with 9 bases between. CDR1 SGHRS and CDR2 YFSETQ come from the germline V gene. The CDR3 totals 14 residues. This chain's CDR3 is CASSLGGTKETQYF. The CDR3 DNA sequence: TGCGCCAGCAGCTTGGGGGGGACGAAAGAGACCCAGTACTTC.

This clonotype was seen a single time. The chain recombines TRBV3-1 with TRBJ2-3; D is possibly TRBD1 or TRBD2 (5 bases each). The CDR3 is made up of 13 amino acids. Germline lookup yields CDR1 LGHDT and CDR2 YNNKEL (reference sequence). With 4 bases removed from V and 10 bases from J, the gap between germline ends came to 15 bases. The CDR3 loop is CASSPGLGVAQYF. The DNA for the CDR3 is TGTGCCAGCAGCCCCGGTCTGGGGGTCGCGCAGTATTTT.

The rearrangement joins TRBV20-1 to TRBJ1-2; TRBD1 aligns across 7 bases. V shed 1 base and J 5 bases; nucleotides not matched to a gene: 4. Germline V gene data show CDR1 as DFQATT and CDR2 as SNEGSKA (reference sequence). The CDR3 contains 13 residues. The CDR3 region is CSARGGTVYGYTF. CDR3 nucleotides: TGCAGTGCTAGAGGCGGGACAGTGTATGGCTACACCTTC.

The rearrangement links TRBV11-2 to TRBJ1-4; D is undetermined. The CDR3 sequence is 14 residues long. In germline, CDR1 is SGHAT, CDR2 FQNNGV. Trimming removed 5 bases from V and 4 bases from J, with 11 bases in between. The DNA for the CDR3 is TGTGCCAGCAGCCCCTACAAGGGTAATGAAAAACTGTTTTTT. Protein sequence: CASSPYKGNEKLFF.

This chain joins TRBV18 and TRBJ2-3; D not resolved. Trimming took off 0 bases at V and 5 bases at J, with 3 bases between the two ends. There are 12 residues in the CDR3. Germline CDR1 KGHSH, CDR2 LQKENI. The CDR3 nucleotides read TGTGCCAGCTCACCACCGGAAGATACGCAGTATTTT. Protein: CASSPPEDTQYF.

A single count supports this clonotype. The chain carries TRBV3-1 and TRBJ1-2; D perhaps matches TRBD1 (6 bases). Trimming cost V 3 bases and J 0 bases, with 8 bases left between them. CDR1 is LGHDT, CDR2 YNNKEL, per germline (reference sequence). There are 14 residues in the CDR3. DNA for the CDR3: TGTGCCAGCAGCCAGAGGACAGCTAACTATGGCTACACCTTC. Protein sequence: CASSQRTANYGYTF.

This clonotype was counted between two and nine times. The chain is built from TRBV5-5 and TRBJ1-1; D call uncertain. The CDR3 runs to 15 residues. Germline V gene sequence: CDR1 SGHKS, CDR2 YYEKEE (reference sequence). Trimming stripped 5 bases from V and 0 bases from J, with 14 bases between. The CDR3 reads CASSQKRALNTEAFF. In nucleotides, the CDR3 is TGTGCCAGCAGTCAGAAGCGGGCTCTGAACACTGAAGCTTTCTTT.

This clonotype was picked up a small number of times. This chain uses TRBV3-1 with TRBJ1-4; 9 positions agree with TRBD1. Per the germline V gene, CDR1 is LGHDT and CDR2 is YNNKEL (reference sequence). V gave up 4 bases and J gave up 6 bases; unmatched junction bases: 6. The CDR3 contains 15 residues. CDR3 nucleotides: TGTGCCAGCAGCCCCGAGGGGACAGGGTATGAAAAACTGTTTTTT. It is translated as CASSPEGTGYEKLFF.

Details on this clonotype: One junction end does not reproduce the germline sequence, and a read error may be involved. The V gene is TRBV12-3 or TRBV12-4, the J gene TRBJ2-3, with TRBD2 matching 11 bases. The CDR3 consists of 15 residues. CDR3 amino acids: CASSLAGGRTDTQYF. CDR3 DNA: TGTGCCAGCAGTCTAGCGGGGGGCCGCACAGATACGCAGTATTTT.

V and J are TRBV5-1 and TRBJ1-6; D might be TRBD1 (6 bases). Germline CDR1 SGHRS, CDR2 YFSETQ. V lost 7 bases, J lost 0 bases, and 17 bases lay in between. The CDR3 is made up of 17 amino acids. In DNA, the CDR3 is TGCGCCAGCTCACTCCAGGGGTCGAGCTCCTATAATTCACCCCTCCACTTT. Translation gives CASSLQGSSSYNSPLHF.

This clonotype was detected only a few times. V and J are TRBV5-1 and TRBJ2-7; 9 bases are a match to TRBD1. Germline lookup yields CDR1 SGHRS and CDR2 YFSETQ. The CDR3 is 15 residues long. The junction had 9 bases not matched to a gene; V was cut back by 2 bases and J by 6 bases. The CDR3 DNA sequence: TGCGCCAGCAGCTTTGAGGGGACAGGGACGGGCGAGCAGTACTTC. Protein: CASSFEGTGTGEQYF.

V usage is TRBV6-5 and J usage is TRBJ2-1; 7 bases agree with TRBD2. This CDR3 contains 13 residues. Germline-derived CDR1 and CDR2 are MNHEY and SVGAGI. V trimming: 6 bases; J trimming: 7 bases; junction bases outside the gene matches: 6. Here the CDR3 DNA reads TGTGCCAGCAGCCAGCGGGGATGGAATGAGCAGTTCTTC. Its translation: CASSQRGWNEQFF.

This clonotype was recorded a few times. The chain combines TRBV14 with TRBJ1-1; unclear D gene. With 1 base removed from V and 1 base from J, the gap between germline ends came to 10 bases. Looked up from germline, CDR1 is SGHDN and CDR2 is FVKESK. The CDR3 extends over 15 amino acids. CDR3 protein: CASSQGPGRNTEAFF. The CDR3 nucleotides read TGTGCCAGCAGCCAAGGGCCCGGGAGGAACACTGAAGCTTTCTTT.